What follows are 8 T cell receptor beta chains derived from one specimen sequenced in a study of blood T cells in healthy people across ages. Through a sample-barcoded 5' primer and a J-beta primer mix, a second PCR was run for about 6 to 11 cycles. TCRdb used MiXCR to reprocess the 5' RACE reads, holding one entry per CDR3 protein. The data show 1.5 million to 2 million distinct CDR3 sequences, roughly 27% seen once. The sequenced sample consisted of blood. Receptors were obtained from a woman in her 30s in good health.

The chain has TRBV19 and TRBJ2-1; TRBD2 aligns across 8 bases. Trimming at V came to 4 bases and at J to 0 bases, leaving 8 bases not matched to a gene. This CDR3 spans 17 amino acids. Germline V gene data show CDR1 as LNHDA and CDR2 as SQIVND (reference sequence). The CDR3 here is CASSRGTGGGSYNEQFF. CDR3 sequence (DNA): TGTGCCAGTAGTAGGGGGACGGGAGGGGGCTCCTACAATGAGCAGTTCTTC.

V is TRBV18 and J is TRBJ2-1; 8 bases line up with TRBD1. The V gene end was trimmed by 4 bases and the J gene end by 14 bases; junction bases not matched to a gene: 7. The germline CDR1 and CDR2 sequences are KGHSH and LQKENI. This CDR3 has 12 residues. CDR3 residues: CASSLTTGVEFF. The DNA of the CDR3 is TGTGCCAGCTCACTAACGACAGGGGTAGAGTTCTTC.

The CDR3 region is CASSLSWATEAFF. In DNA form, the CDR3 reads TGCGCCAGCAGCTTGAGTTGGGCCACTGAAGCTTTCTTT. V is TRBV5-1 and J is TRBJ1-1; D is unresolved. The CDR3 consists of 13 residues. Trimming stripped 1 base from V and 4 bases from J, with 8 bases between. Germline CDR1 and CDR2: SGHRS and YFSETQ.

V gene TRBV11-3 combines with J gene TRBJ1-5, with TRBD1 matching 7 bases. The CDR3 spans 17 residues. From germline, CDR1 is SGHNT and CDR2 YENEEA. Trimming cost V 2 bases and J 1 base; bases outside gene matches: 8. DNA of the CDR3: TGTGCCAGCAGCTTATTCCAGGGGGAGGGAAGCAATCAGCCCCAGCATTTT. It specifies CASSLFQGEGSNQPQHF.

This clonotype has at least ten counts. The chain uses TRBV7-7 and TRBJ2-4; 7 bases fit TRBD1. The length of the CDR3 is 20 residues. Germline V gene sequence: CDR1 SSHAT, CDR2 FNYEAQ (reference sequence). Trimming cost V 5 bases and J 0 bases; bases outside gene matches: 19. CDR3 DNA sequence: TGTGCCAGCAGCCCCGAATGGGGACAGTCATCGGATCTAGCCAAAAACATTCAGTACTTC. As protein: CASSPEWGQSSDLAKNIQYF.

Concerning this clonotype itself: Here the CDR3 omits its conserved ending phenylalanine or tryptophan, so a read error is the likely source. The chain links TRBV11-2 to TRBJ2-1; no definite D call. The CDR3 has 14 residues. From germline, CDR1 is SGHAT and CDR2 FQNNGV. Trimming cost V 1 base and J 4 bases, with 8 bases left between them. In nucleotides, the CDR3 is TGTGCCAGCAGCTTAGTTTCCAGATACAATGAGCAGTTCTTG. Its protein is CASSLVSRYNEQFL.

This sequence joins TRBV5-1 and TRBJ2-2; 7 bases line up with TRBD2. The CDR3 is 14 residues long. J was trimmed by 1 base and V by 7 bases; bases with no gene match: 4. Germline V CDR1 and CDR2: SGHRS, YFSETQ. CDR3 coding DNA: TGCGCCAGCGGCGGGGGAGGGAACACCGGGGAGCTGTTTTTT. It translates to CASGGGGNTGELFF.

This clonotype was found a few times. This sequence joins TRBV5-5 and TRBJ1-4; tentative D call: TRBD1 (5 bases). Deletions cut 4 bases from V and 6 bases from J, with 13 bases between. The CDR3 runs 14 residues. The germline V gene has CDR1 SGHKS and CDR2 YYEKEE (reference sequence). DNA of the CDR3: TGTGCCAGCAGCGCAGGGATTGGGTATGAAAAACTGTTTTTT. This gives the protein CASSAGIGYEKLFF.